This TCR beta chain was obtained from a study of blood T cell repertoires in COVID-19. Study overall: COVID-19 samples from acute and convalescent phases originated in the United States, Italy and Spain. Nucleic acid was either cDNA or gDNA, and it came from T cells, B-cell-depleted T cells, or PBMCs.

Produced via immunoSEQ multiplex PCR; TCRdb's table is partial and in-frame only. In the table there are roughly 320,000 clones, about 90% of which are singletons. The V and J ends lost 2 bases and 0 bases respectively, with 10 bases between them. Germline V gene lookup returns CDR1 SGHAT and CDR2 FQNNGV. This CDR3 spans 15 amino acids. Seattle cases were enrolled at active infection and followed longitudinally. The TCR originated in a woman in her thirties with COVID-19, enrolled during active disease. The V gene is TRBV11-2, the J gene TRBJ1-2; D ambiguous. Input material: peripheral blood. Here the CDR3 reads CASSLLQQPNYGYTF. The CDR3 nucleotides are TGTGCCAGCAGCTTATTACAGCAGCCTAACTATGGCTACACCTTC.